The rows below give T cell receptor beta chains drawn from one sample of a study of spatial heterogeneity in lung cancer. TCRdb re-derived calls from the 5' RACE reads in MiXCR, one entry per CDR3 protein. The sample shows about 25,000 distinct CDR3 sequences, about 7% of them seen only once. Sequences were derived from PBMCs, sampled at surgery. These receptor sequences come from a male donor with early-stage non-small cell lung cancer. CDR3s include the opening cysteine and the closing phenylalanine or tryptophan. The D gene is left open where the match is weak. Where a row states a size, it is once, few, many or the class of an expanded clone; other rows omit it.

D gene	J gene	V gene	clone size	CDR3 protein	CDR3 DNA
NA	TRBJ1-5	TRBV7-9	many	CASSFEGSNQPQHF	TGTGCCAGCAGCTTTGAGGGGTCCAATCAGCCCCAGCATTTT
NA	TRBJ2-3	TRBV9	many	CASSVGVPGYLDTQYF	TGTGCCAGCAGCGTAGGGGTCCCAGGGTACTTAGATACGCAGTATTTT
TRBD1	TRBJ2-3	TRBV12-3/TRBV12-4	NA	CASRTGTGRTDTQYF	TGTGCCAGCAGGACCGGGACAGGACGCACAGATACGCAGTATTTT
NA	TRBJ2-7	TRBV18	few	CASSPPRGEQYF	TGTGCCAGCTCACCACCGAGGGGTGAGCAGTACTTC
TRBD1	TRBJ1-4	TRBV12-3/TRBV12-4	many	CASSFYRGRGEKLFF	TGTGCCAGCAGTTTTTACAGGGGGCGCGGTGAAAAACTGTTTTTT
TRBD1	TRBJ1-1	TRBV18	many	CASSQGTGARVTEAFF	TGTGCCAGCTCCCAGGGGACAGGGGCTCGAGTCACTGAAGCTTTCTTT
TRBD2	TRBJ2-1	TRBV9	many	CASSVVDGRAWDEQFF	TGTGCCAGCAGCGTAGTGGATGGGAGGGCCTGGGATGAGCAGTTCTTC
TRBD2	TRBJ2-5	TRBV20-1	medium-sized	CSARGDELAGVGETQYF	TGCAGTGCTAGGGGGGATGAGCTAGCGGGAGTAGGGGAGACCCAGTACTTC
NA	TRBJ1-5	TRBV28	medium-sized	CASNPVAGSYPNQPQHF	TGTGCCAGCAATCCCGTAGCAGGAAGCTACCCCAATCAGCCCCAGCATTTT
NA	TRBJ1-4	TRBV3-1	many	CASSQEDSLYPGKLFF	TGTGCCAGCAGCCAAGAGGACTCCCTGTACCCGGGAAAACTGTTTTTT
NA	TRBJ1-4	TRBV18	NA	CASSPLDPVQGKLFF	TGTGCCAGCTCACCCTTGGACCCTGTTCAGGGGAAACTGTTTTTT
NA	TRBJ1-2	TRBV28	many	CASSFWVGPDGYTF	TGTGCCAGCAGTTTTTGGGTAGGGCCGGATGGCTACACCTTC
NA	TRBJ2-5	TRBV28	few	CASSKIAHSGETQYF	TGTGCCAGCAGCAAAATAGCCCACTCTGGGGAGACCCAGTACTTC
NA	TRBJ2-7	TRBV6-2/TRBV6-3	NA	CASSQSRAREQYF	TGTGCCAGCAGTCAAAGCCGGGCTCGCGAGCAGTACTTC
NA	TRBJ2-5	TRBV6-1	many	CASSGRETQYF	TGTGCCAGCAGCGGGCGGGAGACCCAGTACTTC
NA	TRBJ1-2	TRBV6-2/TRBV6-3	many	CASSYRDRSDNYGYTF	TGTGCCAGCAGTTACCGGGACCGCTCCGATAACTATGGCTACACCTTC
NA	TRBJ2-4	TRBV19	NA	CASSPVGGRAKNIQYF	TGTGCCAGTAGTCCCGTAGGGGGAAGGGCCAAAAACATTCAGTACTTC
TRBD1	TRBJ2-3	TRBV25-1	many	CASSGAGGADTQYF	TGTGCCAGCAGTGGTGCAGGGGGAGCAGATACGCAGTATTTT
TRBD2	TRBJ2-3	TRBV29-1	many	CSVVGLAGGSDTQYF	TGCAGCGTCGTGGGACTAGCGGGGGGGTCAGATACGCAGTATTTT
TRBD2	TRBJ2-1	TRBV20-1	few	CSARDPGRAGNEQFF	TGCAGTGCTAGAGACCCCGGGAGGGCCGGTAATGAGCAGTTCTTC
NA	TRBJ1-5	TRBV21-1	few	CASSKIEWDRGQPQHF	TGTGCCAGCAGCAAAATCGAGTGGGACAGGGGCCAGCCCCAGCATTTT
NA	TRBJ1-1	TRBV29-1	many	CSVEKFLTGPNTEAFF	TGCAGCGTTGAAAAATTTTTGACAGGCCCGAACACTGAAGCTTTCTTT
NA	TRBJ2-3	TRBV6-2/TRBV6-3	few	CASSYDAGLKDTQYF	TGTGCCAGCAGTTACGACGCCGGGCTCAAAGATACGCAGTATTTT
NA	TRBJ2-5	TRBV28	medium-sized	CASSIKETQYF	TGTGCCAGCTCCATCAAAGAGACCCAGTACTTC
TRBD1	TRBJ2-5	TRBV11-2	medium-sized	CASSWDRETQYF	TGTGCCAGCAGCTGGGACAGGGAGACCCAGTACTTC
TRBD2	TRBJ2-1	TRBV7-9	many	CASGKEVLAGAQFNEQFF	TGTGCCAGCGGTAAGGAGGTTCTAGCGGGCGCTCAATTCAATGAGCAGTTCTTC
NA	TRBJ2-7	TRBV7-9	many	CASSFQNEQYF	TGTGCCAGCAGCTTCCAGAACGAGCAGTACTTC
TRBD2	TRBJ2-1	TRBV11-2	NA	CASSLAGGGSYNEQFF	TGTGCCAGCAGCTTAGCGGGAGGAGGCTCCTACAATGAGCAGTTCTTC
NA	TRBJ1-5	TRBV6-1	many	CASSEFGQGNQPQHF	TGTGCCAGCAGTGAATTCGGTCAGGGCAATCAGCCCCAGCATTTT
TRBD1	TRBJ1-1	TRBV5-1	many	CASSSARGRGTEAFF	TGCGCCAGCAGCTCAGCCAGGGGGCGGGGCACTGAAGCTTTCTTT
TRBD1	TRBJ2-3	TRBV14	NA	CASSQSTGAYTDTQYF	TGTGCCAGCAGCCAGTCGACAGGGGCGTACACAGATACGCAGTATTTT
NA	TRBJ2-3	TRBV7-2	few	CASSSRQYTDTQYF	TGTGCCAGCAGCTCCAGACAGTACACAGATACGCAGTATTTT
NA	TRBJ2-7	TRBV9	many	CASSSTGLYEQYF	TGTGCCAGCAGCTCAACAGGTCTCTACGAGCAGTACTTC
TRBD1	TRBJ1-2	TRBV11-2	many	CASSLAGTAYGYTF	TGTGCCAGCAGCTTAGCCGGGACAGCCTATGGCTACACCTTC
NA	TRBJ1-5	TRBV4-2	medium-sized	CASSQEDGGYNQPQHF	TGTGCCAGCAGCCAAGAAGACGGGGGCTACAATCAGCCCCAGCATTTT
NA	TRBJ2-7	TRBV18	NA	CASSVQQSAEQYF	TGTGCCAGCTCAGTCCAACAATCGGCCGAGCAGTACTTC
NA	TRBJ2-3	TRBV12-3/TRBV12-4	many	CASSFLGTDTQYF	TGTGCCAGCAGTTTCCTAGGCACAGATACGCAGTATTTT
NA	TRBJ2-7	TRBV28	few	CASRGNRDEQYF	TGTGCCAGCAGGGGAAACAGGGATGAGCAGTACTTC
TRBD1	TRBJ1-2	TRBV5-1	many	CASRFQTGEGYTF	TGCGCCAGCAGATTCCAGACAGGGGAGGGCTACACCTTC
NA	TRBJ2-3	TRBV3-1	many	CASSPDRNIFGDTQYF	TGTGCCAGCAGCCCTGACCGTAATATCTTCGGGGATACGCAGTATTTT
TRBD1	TRBJ1-2	TRBV7-2	many	CASSPTGVYGYTF	TGTGCCAGCAGCCCCACAGGGGTCTATGGCTACACCTTC
NA	TRBJ1-6	TRBV28	many	CASSLNRRTILYNSPLHF	TGTGCCAGCAGTTTAAATCGACGGACCATCCTTTATAATTCACCCCTCCACTTT
NA	TRBJ1-6	TRBV3-1	NA	CASSQDESPLHF	TGTGCCAGCAGCCAAGATGAATCACCCCTCCACTTT
TRBD1	TRBJ2-1	TRBV7-9	many	CASSSGQYNEQFF	TGTGCCAGCAGCTCGGGACAGTACAATGAGCAGTTCTTC
NA	TRBJ2-7	TRBV3-1	NA	CASSLRNSSYEQYF	TGTGCCAGCAGCCTCCGAAATAGCTCCTACGAGCAGTACTTC
NA	TRBJ2-3	TRBV7-6	many	CASSRTGYTDTQYF	TGTGCCAGCAGCCGGACGGGTTACACAGATACGCAGTATTTT
NA	TRBJ1-5	TRBV29-1	many	CNSGNQPQHF	TGCAATTCAGGGAACCAGCCCCAGCATTTT
TRBD1	TRBJ2-7	TRBV7-9	many	CASSLPTGTTSYEQYF	TGTGCCAGCAGCCTACCGACAGGGACGACCTCCTACGAGCAGTACTTC
TRBD2	TRBJ2-3	TRBV7-2	NA	CASSLQRGDTQYF	TGTGCCAGCAGCTTACAGCGGGGAGATACGCAGTATTTT
NA	TRBJ2-7	TRBV28	few	CASSLRPGSSYEQYF	TGTGCCAGCAGTTTAAGGCCAGGGAGCTCCTACGAGCAGTACTTC
NA	TRBJ1-1	TRBV12-3/TRBV12-4	many	CASNGGGPNTEAFF	TGTGCCAGCAATGGAGGAGGGCCGAACACTGAAGCTTTCTTT
TRBD1	TRBJ2-1	TRBV19	few	CASSIQGALGSYNEQFF	TGTGCCAGTAGTATCCAGGGGGCCTTGGGGTCCTACAATGAGCAGTTCTTC